The 27 T cell receptor beta chains below all came from one sample that was sequenced in a study of blood T cell repertoires in COVID-19. Sequencing was performed with immunoSEQ multiplex PCR; in TCRdb, only in-frame clones are kept and a portion is missing. The sample includes roughly 200,000 clones, roughly 85% of them seen just once. Material for sequencing was PBMCs or T cells enriched from blood (not recorded which). These receptors were taken from a woman in her forties or fifties who had been exposed to COVID-19.

This clone came up a few times. The V gene is TRBV9, the J gene TRBJ2-7; D not certain. CDR1 and CDR2 (germline): SGDLS, YYNGEE. Trimming took 2 bases from V and 0 from J, leaving 9 bases between them. The CDR3 consists of 14 residues. CDR3 loop: CASSVDINSYEQYF. As DNA, the CDR3 is TGTGCCAGCAGCGTTGACATCAACTCCTACGAGCAGTACTTC.

With respect to this clone: An end of the junction does not agree with germline; a read error may underlie this. The chain recombines TRBV2 with TRBJ1-1; perhaps TRBD1 as D (6 bases). Germline V gene lookup returns CDR1 SNHLY and CDR2 FYNNEI. The length of the CDR3 is 8 residues. CDR3 sequence reads: CASSVQGF. The CDR3 DNA sequence: TGTGCCAGCAGTGTACAGGGCTTT.

The rearrangement links TRBV12-3 or TRBV12-4 to TRBJ1-1; D is ambiguous. Trimming pared 2 bases from V and 4 bases from J, leaving 8 bases between. This CDR3 is 13 amino acids long. CDR3 sequence (DNA): TGTGCCAGCAGTTTACCGGGAATCACTGAAGCTTTCTTT. Amino acids: CASSLPGITEAFF.

The J gene is TRBJ1-5, the V gene TRBV2; the D is unclear. With 1 base removed from V and 2 bases from J, the gap between germline ends came to 6 bases. This CDR3 is built from 14 residues. In germline, CDR1 is SNHLY, CDR2 FYNNEI. The CDR3 bases are TGTGCCAGCAGTGAAGGATCGGGCAATCAGCCCCAGCATTTT. Translation: CASSEGSGNQPQHF. Looking up the rest from reference TRBV2 and TRBJ1-5 gives the full variable domain: EPEVTQTPSHQVTQMGQEVILRCVPISNHLYFYWYRQILGQKVEFLVSFYNNEISEKSEIFDDQFSVERPDGSNFTLKIRSTKLEDSAMYFCASSEGSGNQPQHFGDGTRLSIL.

This clone came up once. This chain links TRBV28 with TRBJ1-2; D is possibly TRBD1 (6 bases). Germline V gives CDR1 MDHEN, CDR2 SYDVKM. The CDR3 runs 14 residues. Deletions cut 8 bases from V and 4 bases from J, with 17 bases between. CDR3 coding DNA: TGTGCCAGCTCCCCCACACAGGGCTCCTATGGCTACACCTTC. This encodes CASSPTQGSYGYTF.

The V call is TRBV6-5, the J call TRBJ1-2, with D tentatively TRBD1 (6 bases). Trimming left V 4 bases short and J 8 bases short, with 14 bases between. CDR3 size: 13 residues. CDR1 and CDR2 (germline): MNHEY, SVGAGI. CDR3 protein: CASSSQGMGGYTF. CDR3 DNA sequence: TGTGCCAGCAGTTCACAGGGAATGGGAGGCTACACCTTC.

Written as DNA, the CDR3 is TGCGCCAGCAGTGGACCTCAACGGGACACTGAAGCTTTCTTT. Its translation is CASSGPQRDTEAFF. The chain carries TRBV10-2 and TRBJ1-1; D is ambiguous. The CDR3 spans 14 residues. The V end lost 4 bases, the J end lost 3 bases, and 12 bases lay between the germline ends. Germline CDR1 reads WSHSY; CDR2 reads SAAADI.

J is TRBJ2-6 and V is TRBV7-9; 12 bases are shared with TRBD1. The V segment lost 5 bases and the J segment 0 bases; nucleotides outside the gene matches: 5. Germline V gene data show CDR1 as SEHNR and CDR2 as FQNEAQ (reference sequence). The CDR3 contains 18 residues. The CDR3 nucleotides read TGTGCCAGCAGCCGCCCGGGACAGGGGGCCTCTGGGGCCAACGTCCTGACTTTC. Protein product: CASSRPGQGASGANVLTF.

This clone turned up a few times. This chain connects TRBV27 to TRBJ1-2; the D gene is possibly TRBD1 (5 bases). The CDR3 is 14 amino acids. CDR1 is MNHEY and CDR2 is SMNVEV in the germline V gene (reference sequence). Trimming shortened V by 4 bases and J by 2 bases, and 11 bases separated the two germline ends. CDR3 sequence (DNA): TGTGCCAGCAGTTCCCAGGGAGGGAACTATGGCTACACCTTC. Protein sequence: CASSSQGGNYGYTF.

This clone was detected only a few times. The chain combines TRBV3-1 (or the pseudogene TRBV3-2) with TRBJ2-7; 12 bases align to TRBD2. The CDR3 is made up of 14 amino acids. From germline, CDR1 is LGHDT and CDR2 YNNKEL (reference sequence). The CDR3 nucleotides read TGTGCCAGCAGCCTGCAACTAGCGGGGGGCCCCAGTTCGGTC. It yields the protein CASSLQLAGGPSSV.

V and J are TRBV7-2 and TRBJ2-2, with TRBD1 identical over 10 bases. CDR1 and CDR2 from the germline V gene are SGHTA and FQGNSA. There are 16 residues in the CDR3. The J segment lost 4 bases and the V segment lost 5 bases, leaving 7 bases of the junction unmatched. CDR3 region: CASSPRQGASTGELFF. CDR3 bases: TGTGCCAGCAGCCCCCGACAGGGGGCATCCACCGGGGAGCTGTTTTTT. Combining the CDR3 with reference TRBV7-2 and TRBJ2-2 gives the whole variable domain GAGVSQSPSNKVTEKGKDVELRCDPISGHTALYWYRQSLGQGLEFLIYFQGNSAPDKSGLPSDRFSAERTGGSVSTLTIQRTQQEDSAVYLCASSPRQGASTGELFFGEGSRLTVL.

This chain uses TRBV9 with TRBJ2-7, with a tentative D call TRBD1 (6 bases). CDR1 is SGDLS, CDR2 YYNGEE, per germline. CDR3 size: 15 residues. V shed 3 bases and J shed 3 bases, with 16 bases lying between them. The DNA for the CDR3 is TGTGCCAGCAGCGCCTCACAGGGCCCCTACTACGAGCAGTACTTC. Translation: CASSASQGPYYEQYF.

The chain uses TRBV6-6 and TRBJ2-7; 9 nucleotides match TRBD1. V shed 7 bases and J 7 bases; nucleotides not matched to a gene: 11. CDR3 size: 14 residues. CDR1 MNHNY and CDR2 SVGAGI come from the germline V gene (reference sequence). The CDR3 DNA follows: TGTGCCAGCACCGTCCGGGACAGGGTAGGAGAGCAGTACTTC. It specifies CASTVRDRVGEQYF.

The gene calls are TRBV28 and TRBJ1-1; 12 positions match TRBD1. Germline V gene data show CDR1 as MDHEN and CDR2 as SYDVKM. The CDR3 is 15 residues long. V shed 6 bases and J 11 bases; nucleotides not matched to a gene: 13. DNA for the CDR3: TGTGCCAGCAGCTATACCGGGACAGGGGGCGCCGGGGCTTTCTTT. Amino acid sequence: CASSYTGTGGAGAFF.

This clone was recorded only once. V gene TRBV12-5 combines with J gene TRBJ1-6, with TRBD1 identical over 8 bases. Looked up from germline, CDR1 is LGHNT and CDR2 is FRNRAP. The CDR3 totals 17 residues. V was clipped by 6 bases and J by 5 bases; unmatched bases: 12. The CDR3 spells CASGRWVGTGNNSPLHF. The DNA of the CDR3 is TGTGCTAGTGGCCGGTGGGTCGGGACAGGCAATAATTCACCCCTCCACTTT.

The chain is built from TRBV28 and TRBJ2-6, with 8 bases lining up with TRBD1. This CDR3 is built from 17 residues. Germline values: CDR1 MDHEN, CDR2 SYDVKM. V dropped 4 bases and J dropped 0; count of bases not matched to a gene: 5. The CDR3 bases are TGTGCCAGCAGTTCGGACAGGGAAGACTCTGGGGCCAACGTCCTGACTTTC. Protein: CASSSDREDSGANVLTF.

The CDR3 nucleotides are TGCGCCAGCAGCTTGGCACAGGGGGTCGCGGATGAGCAGTTCTTC. It yields the protein CASSLAQGVADEQFF. The V call is TRBV5-1, the J call TRBJ2-1; TRBD1 agrees at 8 bases. Germline lookup yields CDR1 SGHRS and CDR2 YFSETQ. This CDR3 has 15 residues. J was trimmed by 8 bases and V by 0 bases; bases with no gene match: 7.

The J gene is TRBJ1-2, the V gene TRBV28, with a possible D match to TRBD1 (6 bases). Trimming pared 6 bases from V and 4 bases from J, leaving 18 bases between. CDR1 is MDHEN, CDR2 SYDVKM, per germline. This CDR3 is 15 amino acids long. Written as DNA, the CDR3 is TGTGCCAGCAGGGGCGGACACCTCAGGGGCTATGGCTACACCTTC. This codes for CASRGGHLRGYGYTF.

This clone showed up just a few times. This chain joins TRBV12-5 and TRBJ1-3, with D perhaps TRBD1 (5 bases). In germline, CDR1 is LGHNT, CDR2 FRNRAP. This CDR3 contains 19 residues. Trimming pared 2 bases from V and 1 base from J, leaving 21 bases between. The DNA of the CDR3 is TGTGCTAGTGGTTTGACCCACCCCCCCAGGGTGGCTTCTGGAAACACCATATATTTT. Translation gives CASGLTHPPRVASGNTIYF.

The rearrangement joins TRBV2 to TRBJ1-5; the match to TRBD1 covers 9 bases. Trimming at V came to 5 bases and at J to 0 bases, leaving 5 bases not matched to a gene. This CDR3 comprises 16 residues. Germline loops: CDR1 SNHLY, CDR2 FYNNEI. The CDR3 loop reads CASSLDRGGSNQPQHF. In DNA, the CDR3 is TGTGCCAGCAGTCTGGACAGGGGTGGTAGCAATCAGCCCCAGCATTTT.

Worth noting for this clone: A read error may account for a junction end that differs from germline. The J gene is TRBJ1-6, the V gene TRBV3-1 (or the pseudogene TRBV3-2), with D possibly matching TRBD1 (5 bases). CDR3 length: 13 amino acids. Germline V gene lookup returns CDR1 LGHDT and CDR2 YNNKEL (reference sequence). The CDR3 loop is CASRAGYNSPLHF. In DNA form, the CDR3 reads TGTGCCAGCAGAGCAGGGTATAACTCACCCCTCCACTTT.

The chain combines TRBV24-1 with TRBJ2-5; 7 bases line up with TRBD1. The length of the CDR3 is 15 residues. Germline V CDR1 and CDR2: KGHDR, SFDVKD. V gave up 4 bases and J gave up 5 bases; unmatched junction bases: 9. The CDR3, as DNA: TGTGCCACCAGTGAAATACAACAGGGGAGCGAGACCCAGTACTTC. It is translated as CATSEIQQGSETQYF.

The chain's CDR3 is CASTFGDRNYGYTF. The CDR3, as DNA: TGCGCCAGCACCTTCGGAGACAGAAACTATGGCTACACCTTC. The chain employs TRBV5-1 and TRBJ1-2; D might be TRBD1 (5 bases). The CDR3 extends over 14 amino acids. The germline V and J ends were trimmed by 6 bases and 2 bases, with 14 bases remaining between them. The germline gives CDR1 SGHRS, CDR2 YFSETQ.

The CDR3 nucleotides are TGTGCCAGCAGCCCCGGGCTAGCAAGTGGCCCCCAGTACTTC. Translation: CASSPGLASGPQYF. The rearrangement links TRBV7-9 to TRBJ2-5; weak D call: TRBD2 (5 bases). V lost 5 bases to trimming and J lost 9 bases, with 19 bases between them. Per germline, CDR1 SEHNR and CDR2 FQNEAQ (reference sequence). The CDR3 length is 14 residues.

The chain couples TRBV19 to TRBJ1-3; 9 bases align to TRBD1. J lost 2 bases, V lost 3 bases, and 8 bases had no gene match. The CDR3 length is 17 residues. CDR1 and CDR2 from the germline V gene are LNHDA and SQIVND (reference sequence). Here the CDR3 DNA reads TGTGCCAGTAGTATGACGCCCGGACAGGGGACTGGAAACACCATATATTTT. Protein product: CASSMTPGQGTGNTIYF.

The chain is built from TRBV27 and TRBJ2-1, with D perhaps matching TRBD1 (5 bases). V was cut by 3 bases and J by 0 bases, with 6 bases left in between. The CDR3 contains 14 residues. Germline loops: CDR1 MNHEY, CDR2 SMNVEV (reference sequence). The CDR3 is CASSFQGSYNEQFF. Here the CDR3 DNA reads TGTGCCAGCAGTTTCCAGGGCTCCTACAATGAGCAGTTCTTC.

This chain connects TRBV27 to TRBJ1-6, with 12 bases that match TRBD1. CDR1 is MNHEY and CDR2 is SMNVEV in the germline V gene (reference sequence). V trimming: 11 bases; J trimming: 7 bases; junction bases outside the gene matches: 6. CDR3 size: 14 residues. The CDR3 sequence is CASRGTGGNSPLHF. In DNA form, the CDR3 reads TGTGCCTCGAGGGGGACAGGGGGCAATTCACCCCTCCACTTT.